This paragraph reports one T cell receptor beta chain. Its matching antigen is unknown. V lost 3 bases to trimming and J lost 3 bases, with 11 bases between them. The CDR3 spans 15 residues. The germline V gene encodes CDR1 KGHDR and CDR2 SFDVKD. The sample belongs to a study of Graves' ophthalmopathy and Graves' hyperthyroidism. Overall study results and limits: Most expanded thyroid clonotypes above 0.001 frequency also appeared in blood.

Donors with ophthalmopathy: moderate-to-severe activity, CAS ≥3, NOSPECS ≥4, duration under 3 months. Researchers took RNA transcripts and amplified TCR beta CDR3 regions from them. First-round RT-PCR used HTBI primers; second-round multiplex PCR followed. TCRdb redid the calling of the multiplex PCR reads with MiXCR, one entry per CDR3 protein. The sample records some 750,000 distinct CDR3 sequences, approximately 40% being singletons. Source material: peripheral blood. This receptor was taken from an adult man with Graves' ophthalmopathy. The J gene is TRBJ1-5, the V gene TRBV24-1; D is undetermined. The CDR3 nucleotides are TGTGCCACCAGTGATACCGGCGGGGACAATCAGCCCCAGCATTTT. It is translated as CATSDTGGDNQPQHF.